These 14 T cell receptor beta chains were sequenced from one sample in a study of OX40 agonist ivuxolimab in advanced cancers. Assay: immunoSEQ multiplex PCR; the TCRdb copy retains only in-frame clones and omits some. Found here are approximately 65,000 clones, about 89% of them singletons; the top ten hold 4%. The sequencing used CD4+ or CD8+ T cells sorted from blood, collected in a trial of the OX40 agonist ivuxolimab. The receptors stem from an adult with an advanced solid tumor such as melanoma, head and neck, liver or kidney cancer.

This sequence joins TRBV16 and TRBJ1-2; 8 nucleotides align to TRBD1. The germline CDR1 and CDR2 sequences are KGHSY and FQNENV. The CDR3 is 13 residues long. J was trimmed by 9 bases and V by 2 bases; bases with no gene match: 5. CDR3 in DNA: TGTGCCAGCAGCCAAGGGACAGGATCGAGCTACACCTTC. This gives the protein CASSQGTGSSYTF. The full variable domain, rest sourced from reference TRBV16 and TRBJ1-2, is GEEVAQTPKHLVRGEGQKAKLYCAPIKGHSYVFWYQQVLKNEFKFLISFQNENVFDETGMPKERFSAKCLPNSPCSLEIQATKLEDSAVYFCASSQGTGSSYTFGSGTRLTVV.

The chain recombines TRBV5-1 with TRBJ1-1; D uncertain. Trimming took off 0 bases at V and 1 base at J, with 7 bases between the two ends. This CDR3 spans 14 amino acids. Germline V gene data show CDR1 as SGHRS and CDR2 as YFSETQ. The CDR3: CASSLVTGNTEAFF. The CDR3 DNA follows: TGCGCCAGCAGCTTGGTTACGGGGAACACTGAAGCTTTCTTT.

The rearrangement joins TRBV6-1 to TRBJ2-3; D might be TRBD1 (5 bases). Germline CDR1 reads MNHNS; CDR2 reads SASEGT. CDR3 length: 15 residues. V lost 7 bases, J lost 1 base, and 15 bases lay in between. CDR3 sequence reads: CASMGRWAGTDTQYF. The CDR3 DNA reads TGTGCCAGCATGGGGCGGTGGGCCGGCACAGATACGCAGTATTTT.

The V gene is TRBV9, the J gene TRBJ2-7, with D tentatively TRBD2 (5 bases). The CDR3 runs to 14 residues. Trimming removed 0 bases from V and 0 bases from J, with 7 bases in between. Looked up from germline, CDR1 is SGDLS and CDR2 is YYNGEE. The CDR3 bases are TGTGCCAGCAGCGTAGATAGCGCCTCCTACGAGCAGTACTTC. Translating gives CASSVDSASYEQYF.

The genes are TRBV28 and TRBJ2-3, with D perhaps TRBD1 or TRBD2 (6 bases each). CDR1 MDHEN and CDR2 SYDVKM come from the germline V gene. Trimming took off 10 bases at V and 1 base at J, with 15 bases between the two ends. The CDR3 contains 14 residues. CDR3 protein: CATQEGGGTDTQYF. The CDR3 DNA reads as TGTGCCACCCAGGAGGGGGGAGGCACAGATACGCAGTATTTT.

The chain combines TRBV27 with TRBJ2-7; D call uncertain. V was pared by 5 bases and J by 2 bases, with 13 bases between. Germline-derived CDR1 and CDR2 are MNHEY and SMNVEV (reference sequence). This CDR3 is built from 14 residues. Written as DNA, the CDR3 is TGTGCCAGCAGTACGGTGGGCCAACCCTACGAGCAGTACTTC. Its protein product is CASSTVGQPYEQYF.

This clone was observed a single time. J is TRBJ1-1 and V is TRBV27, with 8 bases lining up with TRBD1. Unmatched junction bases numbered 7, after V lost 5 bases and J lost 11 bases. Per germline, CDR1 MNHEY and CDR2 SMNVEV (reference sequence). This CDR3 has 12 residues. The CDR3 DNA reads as TGTGCCAGCAGTACCGGACAGGGCCACGCTTTCTTT. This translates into CASSTGQGHAFF.

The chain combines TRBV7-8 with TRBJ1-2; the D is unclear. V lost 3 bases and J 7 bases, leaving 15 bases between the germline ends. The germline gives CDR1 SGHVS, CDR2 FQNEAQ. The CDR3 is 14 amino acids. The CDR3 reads CASSLNRVLGGYTF. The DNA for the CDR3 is TGTGCCAGCAGCTTGAACCGGGTGCTGGGTGGCTACACCTTC.

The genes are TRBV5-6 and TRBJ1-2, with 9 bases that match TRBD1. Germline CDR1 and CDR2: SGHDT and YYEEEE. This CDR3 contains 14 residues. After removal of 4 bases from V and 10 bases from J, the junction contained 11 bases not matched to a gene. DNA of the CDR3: TGTGCCAGCAGCCGTGGGGGACAGGGTTTAGACTACACCTTC. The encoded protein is CASSRGGQGLDYTF. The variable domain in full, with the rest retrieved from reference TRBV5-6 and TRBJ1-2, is DAGVTQSPTHLIKTRGQQVTLRCSPKSGHDTVSWYQQALGQGPQFIFQYYEEEERQRGNFPDRFSGHQFPNYSSELNVNALLLGDSALYLCASSRGGQGLDYTFGSGTRLTVV.

The CDR3 DNA follows: TGTGCCAGCAGTTACGTCGGACAGGGACTCGAGCAGTACTTC. Translated: CASSYVGQGLEQYF. The gene calls are TRBV6-5 and TRBJ2-7; 8 nucleotides match TRBD1. The CDR3 length is 14 residues. The J segment lost 6 bases and the V segment lost 2 bases, leaving 6 bases of the junction unmatched. The germline V gene has CDR1 MNHEY and CDR2 SVGAGI.

The CDR3 spells CASSPIQANEQFF. CDR3 nucleotides: TGTGCCAGCTCACCAATCCAAGCCAATGAGCAGTTCTTC. The chain couples TRBV18 to TRBJ2-1; D call uncertain. This CDR3 region has 13 residues. Deletions cut 2 bases from V and 6 bases from J, with 8 bases between. Germline CDR1 is KGHSH and CDR2 is LQKENI.

The CDR3 DNA follows: TGTGCCAGCAGCTTAGGCCGCCGGTTCTCTGGAAACACCATATATTTT. The encoded protein is CASSLGRRFSGNTIYF. The V call is TRBV13, the J call TRBJ1-3, with D uncertain. Germline CDR1 PRHDT, CDR2 FYEKMQ (reference sequence). Trimming pared 0 bases from V and 0 bases from J, leaving 9 bases between. The CDR3 has 16 amino acids.

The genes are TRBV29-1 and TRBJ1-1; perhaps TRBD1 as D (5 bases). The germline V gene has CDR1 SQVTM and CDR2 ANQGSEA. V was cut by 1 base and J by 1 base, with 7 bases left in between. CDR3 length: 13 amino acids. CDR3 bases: TGCAGCGTTGAAGGACAGCCGAACACTGAAGCTTTCTTT. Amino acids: CSVEGQPNTEAFF.

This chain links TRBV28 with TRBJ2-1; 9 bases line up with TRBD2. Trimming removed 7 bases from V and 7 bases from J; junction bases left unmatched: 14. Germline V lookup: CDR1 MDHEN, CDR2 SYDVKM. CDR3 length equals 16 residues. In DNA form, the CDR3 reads TGTGCCAGCACCTTTTGGGCGGGAGGGACTAGGAATGAGCAGTTCTTC. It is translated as CASTFWAGGTRNEQFF.